This note documents a single T cell receptor beta chain sequence. Its antigen is not identified. This specimen belongs to a study of cytomegalovirus exposure and HLA in healthy donors. Whole-study context: Earlier findings included approximately 120 million unique TCR beta sequences obtained from 150 million to 200 million T cells. Early released data comprised approximately 85 million unique TCRs from HLA-typed donors. Study results and limitations: There were around 160 TCR beta chains listed as cytomegalovirus-associated. The sole available immune exposure information was CMV serostatus.

After removal of 2 bases from V and 5 bases from J, the junction contained 3 bases not matched to a gene. The CDR3 length is 15 residues. Germline V CDR1 and CDR2: MNHEY, SVGAGI. The PCR had 60 Vbeta and 13 Jbeta primers. Repertoires were generated with immunoSEQ multiplex PCR, while TCRdb's copy carries only in-frame clones and drops some. Among some 160,000 clones, roughly 80% were seen once, and the ten largest hold 1.1% to 1.5%. This receptor was identified in a woman in her twenties or thirties in good health and CMV-seronegative. This chain uses TRBV6-5 with TRBJ2-5, with TRBD2 matching 12 bases. The sequenced sample consisted of PBMCs. The CDR3, as DNA: TGTGCCAGCAGTTACCCTAGCGGGGGGGTCGAGACCCAGTACTTC. It specifies CASSYPSGGVETQYF.